Each of the 25 T cell receptor beta chains below was sequenced from the same sample in a study of T cells in Graves' hyperthyroidism and ophthalmopathy. Amplified regions were TCR beta CDR3 sequences from RNA transcripts. During a first-round RT-PCR of the TCR CDR3, the HTBI primer set was used. Each CDR3 protein gets one entry after TCRdb re-called the multiplex PCR reads with MiXCR. The table lists about 640,000 distinct CDR3 sequences, more than 20% of them singletons. What was sequenced was blood. The receptors were sampled from a man aged 25-45 years with Graves' ophthalmopathy.

This rearrangement joins TRBV6-5 to TRBJ1-1, with D possibly being TRBD1 (5 bases). Between the trimmed V and J ends, which lost 4 bases and 7 bases, there was a span of 10 bases. Germline assignment: CDR1 MNHEY and CDR2 SVGAGI. The CDR3 extends over 12 amino acids. In DNA form, the CDR3 reads TGTGCCAGCAGTTGGGGGGGTAATGAAGCTTTCTTT. Encoded protein: CASSWGGNEAFF.

The table lists this clonotype with a few counts. The chain has TRBV7-8 and TRBJ2-5; possibly TRBD1 for D (6 bases). This CDR3 spans 18 amino acids. Trimming took off 4 bases at V and 0 bases at J, with 21 bases between the two ends. From germline, CDR1 is SGHVS and CDR2 FQNEAQ. CDR3 sequence: CASSSDRWGRINQETQYF. The CDR3 coding sequence is TGTGCCAGCAGCTCCGACCGTTGGGGGCGTATAAACCAAGAGACCCAGTACTTC.

This clonotype was recorded only once. This chain connects TRBV7-2 to TRBJ2-2, with TRBD2 matching 7 bases. The germline V gene encodes CDR1 SGHTA and CDR2 FQGNSA. V was pared by 3 bases and J by 4 bases, with 14 bases of the junction left unmatched. This CDR3 is 18 amino acids long. The CDR3 is CASSLVRGRVGATGELFF. The CDR3 DNA sequence: TGTGCCAGCAGCTTGGTTAGAGGGAGGGTTGGCGCCACCGGGGAGCTGTTTTTT.

The rearrangement joins TRBV18 to TRBJ2-1; the D call may be TRBD1 or TRBD2 (5 bases each). The germline gives CDR1 KGHSH, CDR2 LQKENI. V shed 6 bases and J shed 9 bases, with 15 bases lying between them. The length of the CDR3 is 13 residues. This CDR3 reads CASSRQRDGEQFF. The CDR3 nucleotides read TGTGCCAGCTCGCGACAGAGGGACGGTGAGCAGTTCTTC.

The chain carries TRBV7-9 and TRBJ2-5; D unclear. CDR1 SEHNR and CDR2 FQNEAQ come from the germline V gene (reference sequence). This CDR3 region has 15 residues. The germline V and J ends were trimmed by 5 bases and 4 bases, with 17 bases remaining between them. CDR3: CASSPRLEIRETQYF. The CDR3 DNA reads TGTGCCAGCAGCCCCAGACTCGAAATAAGAGAGACCCAGTACTTC.

This clonotype has at least ten counts. The chain employs TRBV5-1 and TRBJ2-3; D not certain. The germline CDR1 and CDR2 sequences are SGHRS and YFSETQ. V was cut by 7 bases and J by 3 bases, with 18 bases left in between. The CDR3 has 15 amino acids. The CDR3 DNA reads as TGCGCCAGCGCCCCGGAGTTTGTCGATACAGATACGCAGTATTTT. Its protein is CASAPEFVDTDTQYF. Looking up the rest from reference TRBV5-1 and TRBJ2-3 gives the full variable domain: KAGVTQTPRYLIKTRGQQVTLSCSPISGHRSVSWYQQTPGQGLQFLFEYFSETQRNKGNFPGRFSGRQFSNSRSEMNVSTLELGDSALYLCASAPEFVDTDTQYFGPGTRLTVL.

The sample holds a few counts of this clonotype. This chain joins TRBV28 and TRBJ2-5, with 8 bases that match TRBD2. After removal of 2 bases from V and 2 bases from J, the junction contained 7 bases not matched to a gene. The CDR3 covers 16 residues. CDR1 and CDR2 (germline): MDHEN, SYDVKM. The CDR3 nucleotides are TGTGCCAGCAGTTTACGGGGAGCGGGAGTACAAGAGACCCAGTACTTC. Its translation: CASSLRGAGVQETQYF. The variable domain in full, with the rest retrieved from reference TRBV28 and TRBJ2-5, is DVKVTQSSRYLVKRTGEKVFLECVQDMDHENMFWYRQDPGLGLRLIYFSYDVKMKEKGDIPEGYSVSREKKERFSLILESASTNQTSMYLCASSLRGAGVQETQYFGPGTRLLVL.

This clonotype has at least ten counts. This chain links TRBV7-2 with TRBJ2-3; no reliable D call. V was cut by 3 bases and J by 0 bases, with 10 bases left in between. Germline V gives CDR1 SGHTA, CDR2 FQGNSA. The CDR3 loop spans 15 amino acids. In DNA, the CDR3 is TGTGCCAGCAGCTTGGTCTCACGTAGCACAGATACGCAGTATTTT. It codes for CASSLVSRSTDTQYF.

This clonotype showed up many times. The chain combines TRBV28 with TRBJ2-5, with 8 positions matching TRBD2. The germline gives CDR1 MDHEN, CDR2 SYDVKM. The junction had 9 bases not matched to a gene; V was cut back by 4 bases and J by 2 bases. The CDR3 has 16 residues. CDR3: CASSYAQRESQETQYF. CDR3 bases: TGTGCCAGCAGTTATGCCCAGCGGGAGAGTCAAGAGACCCAGTACTTC.

In this sample, this clonotype turned up a few times. The chain couples TRBV29-1 to TRBJ2-2; 10 nucleotides agree with TRBD2. V was pared by 4 bases and J by 5 bases, with 7 bases of the junction left unmatched. The V gene's germline CDR1 is SQVTM and CDR2 ANQGSEA. The CDR3 is made up of 15 amino acids. The CDR3 is CSVASGRARTGELFF. The CDR3 DNA sequence: TGCAGCGTTGCGAGCGGGAGGGCCCGGACCGGGGAGCTGTTTTTT.

The genes are TRBV7-6 and TRBJ2-3; no clear D. The CDR3 length is 16 residues. The V gene lost 1 base and the J gene lost 0 bases, with 11 bases spanning the gap. The germline CDR1 and CDR2 sequences are SGHVS and FNYEAQ. CDR3 sequence reads: CASSLVQDTSTDTQYF. The CDR3 bases are TGTGCCAGCAGCTTAGTTCAGGATACTAGCACAGATACGCAGTATTTT.

Notes on this clonotype: Lacking the conserved final phenylalanine or tryptophan, this CDR3 likely reflects a read error. The DNA of the CDR3 is TGTGCCAGCAGTTGGGGTTGGACAGGGGCTGAAGCTTTCCTT. It codes for CASSWGWTGAEAFL. The chain uses TRBV28 and TRBJ1-1; 9 nucleotides line up with TRBD1. V shed 4 bases, J shed 6 bases, and the junction held 6 bases outside the gene matches. CDR3 size: 14 residues. In germline, CDR1 is MDHEN, CDR2 SYDVKM.

This chain joins TRBV20-1 and TRBJ2-2, with D uncertain. The V end lost 3 bases, the J end lost 2 bases, and 13 bases lay between the germline ends. The germline V gene has CDR1 DFQATT and CDR2 SNEGSKA (reference sequence). This CDR3 is built from 15 residues. The CDR3 DNA sequence: TGCAGTGCTAGCGAGGCGACCAAAAACACCGGGGAGCTGTTTTTT. It specifies CSASEATKNTGELFF.

The CDR3 nucleotides are TGTGCCAGTAGTGGACAGGGGGCCGAAGCTTTCTTT. This translates into CASSGQGAEAFF. V gene TRBV19 combines with J gene TRBJ1-1; 11 bases align to TRBD1. After removal of 5 bases from V and 8 bases from J, the junction contained 1 base not matched to a gene. The CDR3 runs 12 residues. CDR1 is LNHDA, CDR2 SQIVND, per germline (reference sequence).

This chain joins TRBV24-1 and TRBJ2-5, with TRBD2 as a possible D gene (7 bases). The CDR3 contains 14 residues. V was clipped by 4 bases and J by 4 bases, with 12 bases between them. Germline V gives CDR1 KGHDR, CDR2 SFDVKD. CDR3 nucleotides: TGTGCCACCAGTGACCCAGGGGAGGGAGAGACCCAGTACTTC. It encodes CATSDPGEGETQYF.

This clonotype showed up just a few times. This chain links TRBV5-6 with TRBJ1-2; D perhaps matches TRBD1 (5 bases). The length of the CDR3 is 13 residues. Germline CDR1 and CDR2: SGHDT and YYEEEE. The ends were cut back, 4 bases at V and 3 bases at J, with 10 bases in the middle. The CDR3 sequence: CASSGDGYYGYTF. For the CDR3, the DNA is TGTGCCAGCAGCGGGGACGGATACTATGGCTACACCTTC.

In its sample, this clonotype was seen a few times. J is TRBJ2-3 and V is TRBV19, with D perhaps matching TRBD2 (6 bases). This CDR3 is built from 13 residues. Germline assignment: CDR1 LNHDA and CDR2 SQIVND (reference sequence). Trimming cost V 7 bases and J 1 base, with 9 bases left between them. The CDR3 bases are TGTGCCAGTAATAGCGGAGGCACAGATACGCAGTATTTT. Residues: CASNSGGTDTQYF.

This clonotype showed up many times. The chain is built from TRBV12-3 or TRBV12-4 and TRBJ1-2, with TRBD1 matching 10 bases. The V gene end was trimmed by 5 bases and the J gene end by 8 bases; junction bases not matched to a gene: 2. The CDR3 runs 12 residues. The CDR3 loop is CASSGTGEGYTF. The CDR3 DNA reads as TGTGCCAGCAGTGGGACAGGGGAAGGCTACACCTTC.

The rearrangement joins TRBV7-9 to TRBJ2-6; D is perhaps TRBD1 (5 bases). Looked up from germline, CDR1 is SEHNR and CDR2 is FQNEAQ (reference sequence). The V end lost 5 bases, the J end lost 0 bases, and 11 bases lay between the germline ends. CDR3 length: 16 amino acids. This chain's CDR3 is CASSLKDSSGANVLTF. The CDR3, as DNA: TGTGCCAGCAGCCTAAAAGACAGCTCTGGGGCCAACGTCCTGACTTTC.

This clonotype was counted many times. V is TRBV6-5 and J is TRBJ2-5; possibly TRBD2 for D (5 bases). V shed 0 bases and J shed 5 bases, with 10 bases lying between them. CDR3 size: 14 residues. Per the germline V gene, CDR1 is MNHEY and CDR2 is SVGAGI. As DNA, the CDR3 is TGTGCCAGCAGTTACTCGAACTGGGAGGAGACCCAGTACTTC. Translated: CASSYSNWEETQYF.

The chain recombines TRBV29-1 with TRBJ2-7; 8 bases line up with TRBD1. The CDR3 spans 13 residues. Losses at the gene ends were 4 bases for V and 1 base for J; bases not matched to a gene: 3. Per germline, CDR1 SQVTM and CDR2 ANQGSEA. The CDR3 sequence is CSVAQGVSYEQYF. CDR3 nucleotide sequence: TGCAGCGTTGCACAGGGGGTTTCCTACGAGCAGTACTTC.

There are a few counts of this clonotype. V usage is TRBV9 and J usage is TRBJ2-7; D remains ambiguous. Trimming left V 2 bases short and J 4 bases short, with 10 bases between. CDR1 is SGDLS and CDR2 is YYNGEE in the germline V gene. The CDR3 loop spans 13 amino acids. The CDR3 here is CASSVGLTYEQYF. CDR3 bases: TGTGCCAGCAGCGTCGGGCTCACGTACGAGCAGTACTTC.

The chain employs TRBV3-1 and TRBJ1-1; maybe TRBD1 (6 bases). Germline V lookup: CDR1 LGHDT, CDR2 YNNKEL (reference sequence). The ends were cut back, 0 bases at V and 0 bases at J, with 8 bases in the middle. The CDR3 has 15 amino acids. The CDR3 nucleotides read TGTGCCAGCAGCCAAGAGAGGGGGGTGAACACTGAAGCTTTCTTT. As protein: CASSQERGVNTEAFF.

This clonotype was detected a few times. The chain joins TRBV12-3 or TRBV12-4 to TRBJ2-3, with D possibly TRBD1 on 7 matching bases. V gave up 1 base and J gave up 5 bases, with 10 bases separating them. The CDR3 consists of 14 residues. Written as DNA, the CDR3 is TGTGCCAGCAGTTTAGACAGGGGAGGAGATACGCAGTATTTT. Protein product: CASSLDRGGDTQYF.

The chain has TRBV28 and TRBJ1-5, with D maybe TRBD1 (5 bases). Germline CDR1 MDHEN, CDR2 SYDVKM. The CDR3 totals 18 residues. V was trimmed by 3 bases and J by 4 bases, leaving 22 bases between them. This CDR3 reads CASSFKVGSGGGNQPQHF. CDR3 bases: TGTGCCAGCAGTTTTAAAGTGGGTAGCGGCGGGGGGAATCAGCCCCAGCATTTT.